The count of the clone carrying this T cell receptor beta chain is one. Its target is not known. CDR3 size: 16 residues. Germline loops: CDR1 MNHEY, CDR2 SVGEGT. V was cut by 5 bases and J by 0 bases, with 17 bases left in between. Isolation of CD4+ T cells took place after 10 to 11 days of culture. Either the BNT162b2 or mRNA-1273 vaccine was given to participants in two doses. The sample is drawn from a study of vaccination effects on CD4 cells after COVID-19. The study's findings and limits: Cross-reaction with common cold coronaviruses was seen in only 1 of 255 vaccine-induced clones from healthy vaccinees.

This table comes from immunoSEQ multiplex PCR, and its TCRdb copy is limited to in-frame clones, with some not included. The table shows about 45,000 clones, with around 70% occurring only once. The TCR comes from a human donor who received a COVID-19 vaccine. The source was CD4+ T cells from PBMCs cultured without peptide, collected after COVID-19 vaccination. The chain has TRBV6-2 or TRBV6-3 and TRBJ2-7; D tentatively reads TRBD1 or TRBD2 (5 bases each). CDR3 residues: CASSDTPGRSSYEQYF. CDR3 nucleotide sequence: TGTGCCAGCAGTGACACTCCGGGACGATCCTCCTACGAGCAGTACTTC.